These 10 T cell receptor beta chains came from one sample sequenced in a study of T cell repertoires in cytomegalovirus infection. Their antigens remain unidentified. TCRdb re-called the reads with MiXCR, one entry per CDR3 protein. The data hold about 150,000 distinct CDR3 sequences, with roughly a third observed a single time. The specimen was CD8+ T cells from cultured PBMCs, collected from culture after CMV antigen stimulation. All receptors derive from a human donor in good health (CMV status not recorded). Some clones in this sample may be carry-over from other donors' samples.

Ten or more counts support this clonotype. This chain joins TRBV7-6 and TRBJ2-7; D is uncertain. V lost 5 bases, J lost 4 bases, and 9 bases lay in between. The germline gives CDR1 SGHVS, CDR2 FNYEAQ. The CDR3 loop spans 12 amino acids. Here the CDR3 reads CASSADPYEQYF. The CDR3 DNA sequence: TGTGCCAGCAGCGCGGATCCTTACGAGCAGTACTTC.

CDR3 bases: TGTGCCAGCAGTGGGGGGGCCATCACCGGGGAGCTGTTTTTT. It encodes CASSGGAITGELFF. This chain joins TRBV25-1 and TRBJ2-2; D could derive from TRBD1 or TRBD2 (6 bases each). V lost 4 bases to trimming and J lost 4 bases, with 10 bases between them. The CDR3 length is 14 residues. Germline-derived CDR1 and CDR2 are MGHDK and SYGVNS.

This clonotype occurred many times. V and J are TRBV7-2 and TRBJ2-7; D assignment may be TRBD1 or TRBD2 (5 bases each). The V end was cut by 3 bases, the J end by 2 bases, with 11 bases between. Germline V lookup: CDR1 SGHTA, CDR2 FQGNSA. This CDR3 is built from 14 residues. CDR3 DNA: TGTGCCAGCAGCTTTCTCGGGGCCGCCTACGAGCAGTACTTC. Protein: CASSFLGAAYEQYF.

There are a few counts of this clonotype. This rearrangement joins TRBV7-9 to TRBJ2-7, with D maybe TRBD1 (5 bases). Germline lookup yields CDR1 SEHNR and CDR2 FQNEAQ (reference sequence). This CDR3 is 13 amino acids long. V lost 2 bases, J lost 5 bases, and 10 bases lay in between. CDR3 residues: CASSLPTRDEQYF. The CDR3 region has the DNA TGTGCCAGCAGCTTACCCACCAGGGACGAGCAGTACTTC.

The chain is built from TRBV6-5 and TRBJ2-7, with 7 bases identical to TRBD1. This CDR3 has 13 residues. Germline CDR1 and CDR2: MNHEY and SVGAGI. V was pared by 4 bases and J by 7 bases, with 7 bases of the junction left unmatched. CDR3 in amino acids: CASSFTGAGEQYF. CDR3 nucleotides: TGTGCCAGCAGTTTTACAGGGGCGGGTGAGCAGTACTTC.

The chain couples TRBV7-9 to TRBJ2-3, with D perhaps matching TRBD1 (6 bases). The V gene's germline CDR1 is SEHNR and CDR2 FQNEAQ (reference sequence). The CDR3 runs to 16 residues. The V and J ends lost 2 bases and 2 bases respectively, with 14 bases between them. CDR3 DNA: TGTGCCAGCAGCTTATCCGAACAGGGATCCACAGATACGCAGTATTTT. It specifies CASSLSEQGSTDTQYF.

Concerning this clonotype: This may be a read error: a much more frequent sequence differs by one nucleotide. This chain links TRBV29-1 with TRBJ2-1; 7 bases line up with TRBD1. There are 12 residues in the CDR3. CDR1 is SQVTM, CDR2 ANQGSEA, per germline. Unmatched junction bases numbered 2, after V lost 3 bases and J lost 6 bases. The CDR3 is CSVDRQGNEQFF. CDR3 DNA sequence: TGCAGCGTTGATAGACAGGGCAATGAGCAGTTCTTC.

This clonotype was observed a handful of times. The chain has TRBV7-8 and TRBJ1-2, with 8 nucleotides matching TRBD1. This CDR3 is 15 amino acids long. Per the germline V gene, CDR1 is SGHVS and CDR2 is FQNEAQ. J was trimmed by 6 bases and V by 2 bases; bases with no gene match: 8. CDR3 protein: CASSLFGQGVDGYTF. CDR3 nucleotide sequence: TGTGCCAGCAGCTTATTTGGACAGGGCGTGGATGGCTACACCTTC. Full variable domain (missing parts from reference TRBV7-8 and TRBJ1-2): GAGVSQSPRYKVAKRGQDVALRCDPISGHVSLFWYQQALGQGPEFLTYFQNEAQLDKSGLPSDRFFAERPEGSVSTLKIQRTQQEDSAVYLCASSLFGQGVDGYTFGSGTRLTVV.

This clonotype came up a few times. The CDR3 DNA is TGCGCCAGCAGCCCGACAGCAAACACAGATACGCAGTATTTT. Protein: CASSPTANTDTQYF. The V gene is TRBV23-1, the J gene TRBJ2-3, with a weak D call TRBD1 (5 bases). TRBV23-1 is identified as an open reading frame with a role that is uncertain. V was shortened by 6 bases and J by 2 bases, with 12 bases between the two germline ends. There are 14 residues in the CDR3.

This clonotype was seen only a few times. This chain links TRBV28 with TRBJ1-2; the D is unclear. Germline values: CDR1 MDHEN, CDR2 SYDVKM. V dropped 10 bases and J dropped 0 bases, with 18 bases sitting between them. This CDR3 has 15 amino acids. The CDR3 sequence: CATEDFKGTNYGYTF. The DNA for the CDR3 is TGTGCCACCGAGGATTTTAAGGGAACTAACTATGGCTACACCTTC.